This passage covers 12 T cell receptor beta chains from one sample sequenced in a study of beta chain features in type 1 diabetes. What was sequenced were expressed TCRB transcripts, since all of the isolated RNA had been reverse transcribed. TCRdb's copy holds only in-frame clones and misses some; the assay was immunoSEQ multiplex PCR. Of 860,000 or so clones listed, roughly 15% are singletons. Sequencing was carried out using naive CD4+ T cells from blood. These TCRs come from a woman aged 18-30 years in good health.

This clone was counted a few times. This chain uses TRBV6-1 with TRBJ1-4, with TRBD1 matching 8 bases. CDR1 MNHNS and CDR2 SASEGT come from the germline V gene. This CDR3 is built from 14 residues. V shed 5 bases and J 2 bases; nucleotides not matched to a gene: 1. This CDR3 is CASSHRGTNEKLFF. CDR3 DNA sequence: TGTGCCAGCAGTCACAGGGGGACTAATGAAAAACTGTTTTTT.

The J gene is TRBJ2-7, the V gene TRBV7-2; 8 positions match TRBD1. Germline V gene sequence: CDR1 SGHTA, CDR2 FQGNSA. J lost 6 bases, V lost 5 bases, and 3 bases had no gene match. CDR3 size: 12 residues. In DNA, the CDR3 is TGTGCCAGCAGCCGGACAGGGCGCGAGCAGTACTTC. It translates to CASSRTGREQYF.

This clone has just a few counts. This chain connects TRBV5-1 to TRBJ1-4; D is unresolved. This CDR3 has 16 residues. V was clipped by 0 bases and J by 2 bases, with 11 bases between them. Per the germline V gene, CDR1 is SGHRS and CDR2 is YFSETQ. The CDR3 reads CASSLGGASTNEKLFF. The CDR3 DNA sequence: TGCGCCAGCAGCTTGGGAGGAGCCTCGACTAATGAAAAACTGTTTTTT.

The gene calls are TRBV28 and TRBJ2-7, with unresolved D. V was clipped by 2 bases and J by 1 base, with 6 bases between them. CDR1 and CDR2 from the germline V gene are MDHEN and SYDVKM. The CDR3 runs 13 residues. The CDR3 loop is CASSLLGSYEQYF. The CDR3, as DNA: TGTGCCAGCAGTTTACTGGGTTCCTACGAGCAGTACTTC.

The chain couples TRBV27 to TRBJ2-7, with D uncertain. CDR3 size: 13 residues. The V gene's germline CDR1 is MNHEY and CDR2 SMNVEV (reference sequence). V was trimmed by 8 bases and J by 3 bases, leaving 14 bases between them. In DNA, the CDR3 is TGTGCCAGCTGCCCCGGCGGCGGCTACGAGCAGTACTTC. Amino acids: CASCPGGGYEQYF.

The chain couples TRBV10-3 to TRBJ2-3; possible D gene TRBD2, 6 bases. Germline V gene lookup returns CDR1 ENHRY and CDR2 SYGVKD. This CDR3 is 15 amino acids long. Trimming cost V 1 base and J 2 bases, with 10 bases left between them. As DNA, the CDR3 is TGTGCCATCAGTGAGTTAGGAGGGACCACAGATACGCAGTATTTT. Protein product: CAISELGGTTDTQYF.

This clone was observed a few times. Other DNA sequences in the same sample also yield this CDR3. This rearrangement joins TRBV18 to TRBJ2-1; D gene uncertain. This CDR3 has 13 residues. Germline-derived CDR1 and CDR2 are KGHSH and LQKENI. Trimming left V 3 bases short and J 5 bases short, with 8 bases between. The CDR3 loop is CASSPGTDNEQFF. Written as DNA, the CDR3 is TGTGCCAGCTCACCGGGTACAGACAATGAGCAGTTCTTC. The full variable domain, rest sourced from reference TRBV18 and TRBJ2-1, is NAGVMQNPRHLVRRRGQEARLRCSPMKGHSHVYWYRQLPEEGLKFMVYLQKENIIDESGMPKERFSAEFPKEGPSILRIQQVVRGDSAAYFCASSPGTDNEQFFGPGTRLTVL.

The chain couples TRBV13 to TRBJ2-2, with unresolved D. V was trimmed by 3 bases and J by 7 bases, leaving 6 bases between them. CDR3 length equals 12 residues. Looked up from germline, CDR1 is PRHDT and CDR2 is FYEKMQ (reference sequence). CDR3: CASSFSFGELFF. CDR3 nucleotides: TGTGCCAGCAGCTTTTCCTTCGGGGAGCTGTTTTTT.

This clone came up a few times. The J gene is TRBJ2-3, the V gene TRBV11-1; D gene unclear. This CDR3 spans 14 amino acids. The V end lost 1 base, the J end lost 2 bases, and 7 bases lay between the germline ends. The germline V gene encodes CDR1 SGHAT and CDR2 FQDESV (reference sequence). The CDR3 protein is CASSLEGFTDTQYF. DNA for the CDR3: TGTGCCAGCAGCTTAGAAGGGTTCACAGATACGCAGTATTTT.

This clone showed up just once. The chain uses TRBV28 and TRBJ1-1, with unresolved D. CDR3 length: 15 amino acids. Trimming pared 1 base from V and 0 bases from J, leaving 9 bases between. Germline loops: CDR1 MDHEN, CDR2 SYDVKM. The CDR3 DNA is TGTGCCAGCAGTTTATACACAAGCATGAACACTGAAGCTTTCTTT. Translated: CASSLYTSMNTEAFF.

J is TRBJ2-7 and V is TRBV2; 11 bases are a match to TRBD2. The V and J ends lost 11 bases and 5 bases, in that order; junction bases with no gene match: 5. The length of the CDR3 is 12 residues. Germline values: CDR1 SNHLY, CDR2 FYNNEI. The CDR3 coding sequence is TGTGCCGACGGGACTAGCGGCAACGAGCAGTACTTC. It codes for CADGTSGNEQYF.

This chain uses TRBV4-2 with TRBJ2-7, with 7 bases lining up with TRBD2. Germline trimming cut 3 bases from V and 1 base from J; bases unmatched to any gene: 9. The CDR3 is 16 amino acids. Germline V gene lookup returns CDR1 LGHNA and CDR2 YNFKEQ. The CDR3 spells CASSQPGGLQSYEQYF. DNA of the CDR3: TGTGCCAGCAGCCAGCCGGGAGGATTACAATCCTACGAGCAGTACTTC.